These 20 T cell receptor beta chains share one sample of origin, sequenced in a study of shared clonotypes between healthy human individuals. Using immunoSEQ multiplex PCR, the repertoire was profiled, and TCRdb retains in-frame clones only, with some absent. The data contain 2 million to 3 million clones, roughly 93% of them singletons. The sample was naive CD4+ T cells from PBMCs. The subset is: CD45RA+ positively selected. The receptors originated from a man between 18 and 29 years old in good health. Some clones in this sample may be carry-over from other donors' samples.

This clone was detected once. The rearrangement uses TRBV12-2 and TRBJ2-1; the DNA was not used to check the table's D call, TRBD2. TRBV12-2 is given as a pseudogene. The CDR3 has 10 residues. The DNA for the CDR3 is TGTGCAAGTCGCATCGAGGAGGCGTTCTTC. Encoded protein: CASRIEEAFF.

The chain is built from TRBV15 and TRBJ2-3; 8 bases align to TRBD2. Germline V gene data show CDR1 as LNHNV and CDR2 as YYDKDF (reference sequence). V lost 1 base and J lost 0; bases outside the gene matches: 3. There are 16 residues in the CDR3. CDR3 DNA: TGTGCCACCAGCAGAGTTCCTAGCGGGAGCACAGATACGCAGTATTTT. Protein sequence: CATSRVPSGSTDTQYF.

To note about this clone: The junction and the germline gene differ at one end; a read error may be behind it. This chain joins TRBV7-2 and TRBJ2-7; possibly TRBD1 or TRBD2 for D (5 bases each). CDR3 size: 14 residues. Per the germline V gene, CDR1 is SGHTA and CDR2 is FQGNSA. In DNA, the CDR3 is TGTGCCAGCAGCTGGGGCGGAGGCTCCTACGGGCAGTACTTC. As protein: CASSWGGGSYGQYF.

This chain uses TRBV5-1 with TRBJ2-1, with D tentatively TRBD2 (6 bases). In germline, CDR1 is SGHRS, CDR2 YFSETQ. The V end was cut by 0 bases, the J end by 3 bases, with 10 bases between. This CDR3 is built from 15 residues. The CDR3 loop reads CASSLAGTVYNEQFF. The CDR3 DNA follows: TGCGCCAGCAGCTTGGCCGGGACTGTCTACAATGAGCAGTTCTTC.

This clone was seen more than once but under ten times. The chain links TRBV6-5 to TRBJ1-2, with D possibly being TRBD1 (5 bases). Germline assignment: CDR1 MNHEY and CDR2 SVGAGI. V lost 0 bases, J lost 2 bases, and 10 bases lay in between. This CDR3 has 15 amino acids. The CDR3 is CASSYSPSGNYGYTF. As DNA, the CDR3 is TGTGCCAGCAGTTACTCCCCCTCAGGGAACTATGGCTACACCTTC.

The chain couples TRBV9 to TRBJ1-2; D gene uncertain. Trimming removed 0 bases from V and 0 bases from J, with 9 bases in between. Per germline, CDR1 SGDLS and CDR2 YYNGEE. The CDR3 contains 15 residues. The CDR3 is CASSVDGFSNYGYTF. The CDR3 nucleotides are TGTGCCAGCAGCGTAGATGGGTTTTCTAACTATGGCTACACCTTC.

The rearrangement joins TRBV5-4 to TRBJ2-1; 7 positions match TRBD2. The germline V gene has CDR1 SGHNT and CDR2 YYREEE (reference sequence). J lost 4 bases, V lost 0 bases, and 4 bases had no gene match. The CDR3 runs 15 residues. CDR3 in DNA: TGTGCCAGCAGCTTGGCGCGGGAGTCTTACAATGAGCAGTTCTTC. Its translation: CASSLARESYNEQFF.

V is TRBV9 and J is TRBJ2-1, with TRBD2 matching 7 bases. The CDR3 spans 16 residues. V trimming: 0 bases; J trimming: 3 bases; junction bases outside the gene matches: 6. Germline V gives CDR1 SGDLS, CDR2 YYNGEE. This chain's CDR3 is CASSVVGGSGYNEQFF. The CDR3 coding sequence is TGTGCCAGCAGCGTAGTTGGCGGGAGCGGCTACAATGAGCAGTTCTTC.

The chain couples TRBV7-7 to TRBJ2-1, with 7 bases that match TRBD1. The V segment lost 3 bases and the J segment 3 bases; nucleotides outside the gene matches: 5. CDR1 SSHAT and CDR2 FNYEAQ come from the germline V gene (reference sequence). The CDR3 has 15 residues. This CDR3 is CASSFGTAFYNEQFF. CDR3 bases: TGTGCCAGCAGCTTCGGGACAGCGTTCTACAATGAGCAGTTCTTC.

The chain joins TRBV4-2 to TRBJ1-2, with D tentatively TRBD1 (6 bases). Looked up from germline, CDR1 is LGHNA and CDR2 is YNFKEQ. CDR3 size: 15 residues. Trimming shortened V by 3 bases and J by 4 bases, and 15 bases separated the two germline ends. The CDR3 is CASSHTAGVSYGYTF. The CDR3 region has the DNA TGTGCCAGCAGCCATACAGCAGGGGTTAGCTATGGCTACACCTTC.

This chain uses TRBV5-1 with TRBJ2-7; a weak D match, TRBD1 (6 bases). The CDR3 sequence is 15 residues long. CDR1 is SGHRS and CDR2 is YFSETQ in the germline V gene. V lost 0 bases and J 0 bases, leaving 10 bases between the germline ends. CDR3 in DNA: TGCGCCAGCAGCTTGGATGGGACACGCTCCTACGAGCAGTACTTC. It specifies CASSLDGTRSYEQYF.

This chain joins TRBV9 and TRBJ2-7, with 8 bases that match TRBD1. The CDR3 extends over 15 amino acids. Germline V gives CDR1 SGDLS, CDR2 YYNGEE. After removal of 0 bases from V and 5 bases from J, the junction contained 7 bases not matched to a gene. The CDR3 DNA is TGTGCCAGCAGCGTAGTAGCAGGGGGCATCAACGAGCAGTACTTC. Protein sequence: CASSVVAGGINEQYF. The variable domain in full, with the rest retrieved from reference TRBV9 and TRBJ2-7, is DSGVTQTPKHLITATGQRVTLRCSPRSGDLSVYWYQQSLDQGLQFLIQYYNGEERAKGNILERFSAQQFPDLHSELNLSSLELGDSALYFCASSVVAGGINEQYFGPGTRLTVT.

The rearrangement joins TRBV7-8 to TRBJ2-3, with 8 bases matching TRBD2. CDR1 is SGHVS, CDR2 FQNEAQ, per germline. The J segment lost 5 bases and the V segment lost 5 bases, leaving 3 bases of the junction unmatched. This CDR3 is 13 amino acids long. The CDR3 DNA reads TGTGCCAGCAGCGGCCTAGCGGGAGATACGCAGTATTTT. This codes for CASSGLAGDTQYF.

The rearrangement joins TRBV7-8 to TRBJ1-5; no clear D gene. The CDR3 spans 16 residues. V lost 1 base to trimming and J lost 3 bases, with 13 bases between them. Germline CDR1 is SGHVS and CDR2 is FQNEAQ. For the CDR3, the DNA is TGTGCCAGCAGCTTAGGGGGTGGGCAGAACAATCAGCCCCAGCATTTT. This translates into CASSLGGGQNNQPQHF.

The J gene is TRBJ1-3, the V gene TRBV28; 9 bases fit TRBD1. This CDR3 has 13 residues. CDR1 and CDR2 (germline): MDHEN, SYDVKM. This CDR3 reads CAGGTGPGNTIYF. The CDR3 nucleotides are TGTGCAGGAGGGACAGGGCCTGGAAACACCATATATTTT.

This chain joins TRBV27 and TRBJ2-1; tentatively, D is TRBD1 or TRBD2 (5 bases each). The germline V gene encodes CDR1 MNHEY and CDR2 SMNVEV (reference sequence). The CDR3 has 13 amino acids. Trimming took off 5 bases at V and 5 bases at J, with 10 bases between the two ends. The CDR3 loop reads CASSVGAHNEQFF. The CDR3 DNA reads TGTGCCAGCAGTGTCGGGGCACACAATGAGCAGTTCTTC.

The chain employs TRBV28 and TRBJ2-4; D is possibly TRBD2 (7 bases). The CDR3 covers 15 residues. V was pared by 10 bases and J by 6 bases, with 22 bases between. Looked up from germline, CDR1 is MDHEN and CDR2 is SYDVKM. The CDR3 nucleotides read TGTGCCACCTCGCCAGCCGGGGGGCTAGGAAACATTCAGTACTTC. Its translation: CATSPAGGLGNIQYF.

The V and J genes are TRBV18 and TRBJ2-5; D may be TRBD1 (5 bases). CDR3 length: 13 amino acids. Germline loops: CDR1 KGHSH, CDR2 LQKENI. V lost 4 bases to trimming and J lost 1 base, with 7 bases between them. The CDR3 sequence is CASSHRSQETQYF. CDR3 nucleotides: TGTGCCAGCTCACACAGGAGCCAAGAGACCCAGTACTTC.

This chain connects TRBV21-1 to TRBJ2-5; no DNA check was done on the table's D call, TRBD2. TRBV21-1 is deemed a pseudogene. The CDR3 extends over 14 amino acids. The DNA for the CDR3 is TGTGCCAGCAGCAGATCCCGGAGACAAGAGACCCAGTACTTC. This sequence encodes CASSRSRRQETQYF.

This chain links TRBV5-4 with TRBJ1-2; D call uncertain. CDR3 length equals 15 residues. The germline gives CDR1 SGHNT, CDR2 YYREEE (reference sequence). V shed 3 bases and J shed 8 bases, with 20 bases lying between them. The CDR3 DNA reads TGTGCCAGCAGCTCCTTCTTGGACCGAGCCCTGGGCTACACCTTC. Its translation: CASSSFLDRALGYTF.